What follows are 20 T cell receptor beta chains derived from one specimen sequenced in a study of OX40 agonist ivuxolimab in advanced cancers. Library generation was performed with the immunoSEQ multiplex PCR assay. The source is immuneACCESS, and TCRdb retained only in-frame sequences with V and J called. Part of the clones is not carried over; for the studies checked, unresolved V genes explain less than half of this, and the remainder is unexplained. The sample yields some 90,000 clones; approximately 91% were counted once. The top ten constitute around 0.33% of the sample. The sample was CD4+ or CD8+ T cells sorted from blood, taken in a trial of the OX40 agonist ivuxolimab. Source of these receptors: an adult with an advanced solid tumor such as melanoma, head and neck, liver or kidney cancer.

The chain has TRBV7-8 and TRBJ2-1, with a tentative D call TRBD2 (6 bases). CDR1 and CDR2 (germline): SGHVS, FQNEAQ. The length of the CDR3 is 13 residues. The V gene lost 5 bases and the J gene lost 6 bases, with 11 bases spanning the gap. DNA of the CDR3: TGTGCCAGCAGCATTGGGACTGGCAATGAGCAGTTCTTC. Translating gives CASSIGTGNEQFF.

The CDR3 DNA is TGTGCCAGCAGTCACAGGGGAGCGGCGGATGAAAAACTGTTTTTT. It specifies CASSHRGAADEKLFF. The V gene is TRBV2, the J gene TRBJ1-4; 7 bases match TRBD1. V lost 5 bases, J lost 6 bases, and 9 bases stayed unmatched. Germline loops: CDR1 SNHLY, CDR2 FYNNEI. The CDR3 is 15 amino acids.

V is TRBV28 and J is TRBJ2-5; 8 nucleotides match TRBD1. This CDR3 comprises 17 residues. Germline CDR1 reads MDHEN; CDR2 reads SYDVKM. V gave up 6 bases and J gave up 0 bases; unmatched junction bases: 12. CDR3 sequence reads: CASSLPRDRLYQETQYF. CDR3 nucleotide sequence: TGTGCCAGCAGCCTACCCCGGGACAGGCTATACCAAGAGACCCAGTACTTC.

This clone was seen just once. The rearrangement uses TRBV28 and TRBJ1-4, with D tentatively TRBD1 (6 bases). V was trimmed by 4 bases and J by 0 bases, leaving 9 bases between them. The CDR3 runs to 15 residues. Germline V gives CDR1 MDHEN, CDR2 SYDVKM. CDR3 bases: TGTGCCAGCAGTTCCGCAGGGGCAACTAATGAAAAACTGTTTTTT. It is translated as CASSSAGATNEKLFF.

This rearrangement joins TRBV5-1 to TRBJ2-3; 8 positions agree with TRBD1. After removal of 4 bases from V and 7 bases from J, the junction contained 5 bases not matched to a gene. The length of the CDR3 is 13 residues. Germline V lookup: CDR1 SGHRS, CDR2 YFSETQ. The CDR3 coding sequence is TGCGCCAGCAGCCCGGGGACAGGATATACGCAGTATTTT. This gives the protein CASSPGTGYTQYF.

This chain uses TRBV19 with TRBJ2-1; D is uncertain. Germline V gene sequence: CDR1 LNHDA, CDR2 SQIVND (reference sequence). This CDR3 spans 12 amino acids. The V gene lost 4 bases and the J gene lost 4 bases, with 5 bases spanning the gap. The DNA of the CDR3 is TGTGCCAGTAGTACAAATTACAATGAGCAGTTCTTC. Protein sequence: CASSTNYNEQFF.

The CDR3 region is CATGGSGGRARTDEQYF. The CDR3 DNA sequence: TGTGCCACCGGAGGTTCCGGCGGGAGGGCCCGTACCGACGAGCAGTACTTC. The rearrangement links TRBV27 to TRBJ2-7; 9 bases agree with TRBD2. The ends lost 10 bases at V and 5 bases at J; junction bases unmatched: 21. This CDR3 is built from 17 residues. In germline, CDR1 is MNHEY, CDR2 SMNVEV (reference sequence).

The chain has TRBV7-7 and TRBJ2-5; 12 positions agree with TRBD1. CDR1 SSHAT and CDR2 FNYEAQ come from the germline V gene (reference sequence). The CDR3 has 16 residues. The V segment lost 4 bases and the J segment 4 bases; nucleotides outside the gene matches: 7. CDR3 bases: TGTGCCAGCAGCTCCTCCGGGACAGGGGGCGGAGAGACCCAGTACTTC. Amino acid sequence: CASSSSGTGGGETQYF.

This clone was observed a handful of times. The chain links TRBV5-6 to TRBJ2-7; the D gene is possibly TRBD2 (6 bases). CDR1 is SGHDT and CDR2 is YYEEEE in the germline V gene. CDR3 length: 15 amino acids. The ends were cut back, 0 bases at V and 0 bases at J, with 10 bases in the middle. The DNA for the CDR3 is TGTGCCAGCAGCTTGGTAGGCGGGAACTCCTACGAGCAGTACTTC. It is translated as CASSLVGGNSYEQYF.

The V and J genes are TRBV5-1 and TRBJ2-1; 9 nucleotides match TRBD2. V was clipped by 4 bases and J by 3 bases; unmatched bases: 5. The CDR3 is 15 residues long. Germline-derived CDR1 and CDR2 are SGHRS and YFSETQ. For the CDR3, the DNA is TGCGCCAGCAGCGAACTTAGCGGGAGCTACAATGAGCAGTTCTTC. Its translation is CASSELSGSYNEQFF.

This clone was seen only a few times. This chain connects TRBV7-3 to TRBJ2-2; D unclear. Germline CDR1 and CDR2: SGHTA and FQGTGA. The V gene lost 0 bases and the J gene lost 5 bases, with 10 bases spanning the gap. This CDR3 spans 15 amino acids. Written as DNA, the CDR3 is TGTGCCAGCAGCTTAACTGCACTTCCAACCGGGGAGCTGTTTTTT. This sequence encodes CASSLTALPTGELFF.

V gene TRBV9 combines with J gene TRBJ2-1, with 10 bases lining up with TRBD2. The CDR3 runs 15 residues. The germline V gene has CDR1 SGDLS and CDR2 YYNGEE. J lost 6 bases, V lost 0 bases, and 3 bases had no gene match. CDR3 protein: CASSVASGSINEQFF. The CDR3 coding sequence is TGTGCCAGCAGCGTAGCTAGCGGGAGCATCAATGAGCAGTTCTTC.

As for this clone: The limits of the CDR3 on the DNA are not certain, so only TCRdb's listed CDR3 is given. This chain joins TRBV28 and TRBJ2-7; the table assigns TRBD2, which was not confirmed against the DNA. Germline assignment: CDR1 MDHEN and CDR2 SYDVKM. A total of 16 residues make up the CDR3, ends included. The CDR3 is CASSSSGGVSPYEQYF.

The CDR3 is CASSPKALAGINYGYTF. The CDR3 DNA follows: TGCGCCAGCAGCCCTAAGGCTCTAGCCGGGATTAACTATGGCTACACCTTC. The chain employs TRBV4-3 and TRBJ1-2; D is undetermined. Germline CDR1 reads LGHNA; CDR2 reads YSLEER. CDR3 length: 17 amino acids. Trimming removed 4 bases at V and 1 base at J, with 19 bases between.

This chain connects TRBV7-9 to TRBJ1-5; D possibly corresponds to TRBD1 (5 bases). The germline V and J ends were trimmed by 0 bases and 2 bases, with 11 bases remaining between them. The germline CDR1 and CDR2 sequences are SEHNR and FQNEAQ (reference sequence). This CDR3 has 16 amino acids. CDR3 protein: CASSLAGTGGNQPQHF. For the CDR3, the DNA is TGTGCCAGCAGCTTAGCGGGCACAGGCGGCAATCAGCCCCAGCATTTT.

The CDR3 loop reads CASSAQGAETQYF. DNA of the CDR3: TGTGCCAGCAGCGCCCAAGGGGCGGAGACCCAGTACTTC. V gene TRBV5-4 combines with J gene TRBJ2-5; possible D gene TRBD1, 5 bases. Germline V CDR1 and CDR2: SGHNT, YYREEE (reference sequence). V was pared by 4 bases and J by 5 bases, with 12 bases between. CDR3 length equals 13 residues.

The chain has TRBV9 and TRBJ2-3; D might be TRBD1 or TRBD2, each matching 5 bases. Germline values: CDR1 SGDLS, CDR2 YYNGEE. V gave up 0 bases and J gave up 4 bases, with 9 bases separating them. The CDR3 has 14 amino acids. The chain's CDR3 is CASSVALGADTQYF. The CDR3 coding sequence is TGTGCCAGCAGCGTAGCTTTGGGGGCAGATACGCAGTATTTT. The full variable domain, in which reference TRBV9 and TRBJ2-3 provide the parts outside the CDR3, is DSGVTQTPKHLITATGQRVTLRCSPRSGDLSVYWYQQSLDQGLQFLIQYYNGEERAKGNILERFSAQQFPDLHSELNLSSLELGDSALYFCASSVALGADTQYFGPGTRLTVL.

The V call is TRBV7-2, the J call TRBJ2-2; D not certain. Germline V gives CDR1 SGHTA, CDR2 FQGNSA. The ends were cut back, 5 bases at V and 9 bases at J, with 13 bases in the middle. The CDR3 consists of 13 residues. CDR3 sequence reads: CASSPGFVRELFF. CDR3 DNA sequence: TGTGCCAGCAGCCCCGGATTTGTCCGGGAGCTGTTTTTT.

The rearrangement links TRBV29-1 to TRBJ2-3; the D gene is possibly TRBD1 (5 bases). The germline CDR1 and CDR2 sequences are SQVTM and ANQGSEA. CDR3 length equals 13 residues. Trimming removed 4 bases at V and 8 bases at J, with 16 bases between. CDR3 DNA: TGCAGCGTTGGGGGCCGACTCATAGGTACGCAGTATTTT. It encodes CSVGGRLIGTQYF.

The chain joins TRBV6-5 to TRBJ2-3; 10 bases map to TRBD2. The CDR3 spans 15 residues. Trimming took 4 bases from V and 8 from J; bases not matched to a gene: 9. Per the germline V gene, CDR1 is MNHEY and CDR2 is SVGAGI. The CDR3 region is CASSLTSGASGTQYF. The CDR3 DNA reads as TGTGCCAGCAGTTTAACTAGCGGGGCGAGTGGTACGCAGTATTTT.